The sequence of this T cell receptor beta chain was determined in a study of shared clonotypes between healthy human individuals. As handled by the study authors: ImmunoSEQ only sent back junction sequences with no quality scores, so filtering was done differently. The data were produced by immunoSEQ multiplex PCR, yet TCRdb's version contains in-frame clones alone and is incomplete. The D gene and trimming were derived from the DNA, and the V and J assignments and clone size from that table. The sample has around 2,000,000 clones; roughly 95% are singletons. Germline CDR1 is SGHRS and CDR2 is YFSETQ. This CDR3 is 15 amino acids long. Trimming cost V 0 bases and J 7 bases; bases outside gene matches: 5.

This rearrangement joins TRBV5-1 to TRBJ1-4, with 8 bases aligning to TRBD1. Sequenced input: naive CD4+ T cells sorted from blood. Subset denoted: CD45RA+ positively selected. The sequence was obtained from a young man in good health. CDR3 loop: CASSLAGGAFEKLFF. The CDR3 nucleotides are TGCGCCAGCAGCTTGGCAGGGGGCGCCTTTGAAAAACTGTTTTTT.